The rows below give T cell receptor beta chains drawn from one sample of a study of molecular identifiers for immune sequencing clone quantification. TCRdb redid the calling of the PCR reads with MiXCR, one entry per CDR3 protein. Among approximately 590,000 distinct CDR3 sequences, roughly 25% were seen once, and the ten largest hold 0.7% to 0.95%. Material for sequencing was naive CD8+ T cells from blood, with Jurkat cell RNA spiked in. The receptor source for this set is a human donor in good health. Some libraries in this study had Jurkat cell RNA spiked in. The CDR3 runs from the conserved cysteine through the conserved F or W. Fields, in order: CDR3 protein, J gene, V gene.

CSARPPGDTEAFF | TRBJ1-1 | TRBV20-1
CAMGTGASGYTF | TRBJ1-2 | TRBV19
CASSATDEQYF | TRBJ2-7 | TRBV5-1
CASNSGTGGPETQYF | TRBJ2-5 | TRBV5-4
CASSTDYNEQFF | TRBJ2-1 | TRBV9
CASSPWTLYEQYF | TRBJ2-7 | TRBV7-2
CASSQGLLAGANEQFF | TRBJ2-1 | TRBV4-2
CASSIQADTQYF | TRBJ2-3 | TRBV19
CTSSPSLGVETQYF | TRBJ2-5 | TRBV27
CASSFGTLQETQYF | TRBJ2-5 | TRBV6-2/TRBV6-3
CASSSTPPYEQYF | TRBJ2-7 | TRBV27
CASSQATGFFEAFF | TRBJ1-1 | TRBV4-3
CSASPLVANTGELFF | TRBJ2-2 | TRBV20-1